These 9 T cell receptor beta chains were sequenced from one sample in a study of Ad26.COV2.S vaccination and SARS-CoV-2 variants. The treatment is: around 19 received Ad26.COV2.S at low or high dose, single or two shots; 5 received placebo; per-sample allocation not given. All samples were drawn on day 63, counting from the first vaccine or placebo injection. Repertoires were generated with immunoSEQ multiplex PCR, while TCRdb's copy carries only in-frame clones and drops some. This sample has roughly 350,000 clones, with approximately 86% found just once. This specimen consisted of peripheral blood, obtained in a trial of Ad26.COV2.S vaccine versus placebo. These receptors came from a person aged 18-60 years who received the Ad26.COV2.S COVID-19 vaccine or a placebo.

The J gene is TRBJ2-5, the V gene TRBV28; 8 bases align to TRBD1. The CDR3 sequence is 15 residues long. CDR1 MDHEN and CDR2 SYDVKM come from the germline V gene. Trimming removed 6 bases from V and 6 bases from J; junction bases left unmatched: 12. CDR3 sequence (DNA): TGTGCCAGCAGCTCATTCCGCAGGGGGCCGAAGACCCAGTACTTC. Protein sequence: CASSSFRRGPKTQYF.

The rearrangement joins TRBV19 to TRBJ2-7; 11 bases agree with TRBD2. V shed 4 bases, J shed 2 bases, and the junction held 4 bases outside the gene matches. The CDR3 sequence is 15 residues long. Per germline, CDR1 LNHDA and CDR2 SQIVND (reference sequence). The DNA of the CDR3 is TGTGCCAGTAGTAAGACTAGCGGGGCCGCCTACGAGCAGTACTTC. Protein product: CASSKTSGAAYEQYF.

The chain has TRBV5-4 and TRBJ2-1; no reliable D call. Germline V gives CDR1 SGHNT, CDR2 YYREEE (reference sequence). The CDR3 length is 13 residues. V lost 1 base, J lost 7 bases, and 9 bases lay in between. The CDR3 spells CASSLTGGNEQFF. The CDR3 nucleotides are TGTGCCAGCAGCTTGACTGGTGGGAATGAGCAGTTCTTC.

This clone was detected once. The CDR3: CASSLTSWYEDTQYF. As DNA, the CDR3 is TGTGCCAGCAGCTTGACTAGTTGGTACGAAGATACGCAGTATTTT. The chain carries TRBV11-3 and TRBJ2-3; possibly TRBD2 for D (6 bases). Trimming shortened V by 3 bases and J by 5 bases, and 15 bases separated the two germline ends. The CDR3 has 15 residues. Germline-derived CDR1 and CDR2 are SGHNT and YENEEA. Looking up the rest from reference TRBV11-3 and TRBJ2-3 gives the full variable domain: EAGVVQSPRYKIIEKKQPVAFWCNPISGHNTLYWYLQNLGQGPELLIRYENEEAVDDSQLPKDRFSAERLKGVDSTLKIQPAELGDSAVYLCASSLTSWYEDTQYFGPGTRLTVL.

The DNA of the CDR3 is TGTGCCAGCACCCTCGGGGACTCCTATGGCTACACCTTC. Amino acids: CASTLGDSYGYTF. The V call is TRBV6-5, the J call TRBJ1-2, with a tentative D call TRBD1 (5 bases). V gave up 7 bases and J gave up 4 bases, with 13 bases separating them. This CDR3 contains 13 residues. From germline, CDR1 is MNHEY and CDR2 SVGAGI.

The rearrangement uses TRBV6-5 and TRBJ1-1; D gene unclear. V dropped 4 bases and J dropped 9 bases, with 9 bases sitting between them. In germline, CDR1 is MNHEY, CDR2 SVGAGI. The CDR3 is made up of 11 amino acids. CDR3: CASSSLGQAFF. In DNA, the CDR3 is TGTGCCAGCAGTTCCTTGGGCCAAGCTTTCTTT.

The chain employs TRBV6-6 and TRBJ1-6, with no clear D. The ends were cut back, 2 bases at V and 10 bases at J, with 12 bases in the middle. Germline loops: CDR1 MNHNY, CDR2 SVGAGI (reference sequence). The CDR3 loop spans 14 amino acids. CDR3 in amino acids: CASSYPGGKSPLHF. DNA of the CDR3: TGTGCCAGCAGTTACCCCGGTGGGAAGTCACCCCTCCACTTT.

The chain joins TRBV28 to TRBJ1-2, with D tentatively TRBD1 (6 bases). V was clipped by 6 bases and J by 8 bases, with 22 bases between them. Germline loops: CDR1 MDHEN, CDR2 SYDVKM. The CDR3 covers 15 residues. The CDR3 reads CASSTRDRTPMGYTF. The CDR3 DNA reads TGTGCCAGCAGCACCCGAGACAGGACGCCTATGGGCTACACCTTC.

The chain is built from TRBV6-6 and TRBJ2-7; 7 bases align to TRBD1. Germline-derived CDR1 and CDR2 are MNHNY and SVGAGI (reference sequence). The CDR3 is 12 residues long. V lost 8 bases and J lost 3; bases outside the gene matches: 4. The chain's CDR3 is CASEGGSYEQYF. The CDR3 coding sequence is TGTGCCAGCGAAGGGGGCAGCTACGAGCAGTACTTC.